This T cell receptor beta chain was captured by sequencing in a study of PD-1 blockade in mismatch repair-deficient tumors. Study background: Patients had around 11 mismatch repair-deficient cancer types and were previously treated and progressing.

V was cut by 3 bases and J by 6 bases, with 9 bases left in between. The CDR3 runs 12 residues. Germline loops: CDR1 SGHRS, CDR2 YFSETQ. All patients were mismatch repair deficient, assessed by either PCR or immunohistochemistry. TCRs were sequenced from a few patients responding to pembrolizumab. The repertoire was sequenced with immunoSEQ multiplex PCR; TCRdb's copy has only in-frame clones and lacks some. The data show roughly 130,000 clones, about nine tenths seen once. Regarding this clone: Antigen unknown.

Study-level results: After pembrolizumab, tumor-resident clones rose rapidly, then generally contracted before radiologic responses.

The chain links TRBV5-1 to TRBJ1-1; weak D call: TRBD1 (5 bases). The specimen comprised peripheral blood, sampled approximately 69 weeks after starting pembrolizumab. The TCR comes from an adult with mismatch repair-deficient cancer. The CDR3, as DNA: TGCGCCAGCAGCTCGAAGGGGTCTGAAGCTTTCTTT. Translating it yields CASSSKGSEAFF.